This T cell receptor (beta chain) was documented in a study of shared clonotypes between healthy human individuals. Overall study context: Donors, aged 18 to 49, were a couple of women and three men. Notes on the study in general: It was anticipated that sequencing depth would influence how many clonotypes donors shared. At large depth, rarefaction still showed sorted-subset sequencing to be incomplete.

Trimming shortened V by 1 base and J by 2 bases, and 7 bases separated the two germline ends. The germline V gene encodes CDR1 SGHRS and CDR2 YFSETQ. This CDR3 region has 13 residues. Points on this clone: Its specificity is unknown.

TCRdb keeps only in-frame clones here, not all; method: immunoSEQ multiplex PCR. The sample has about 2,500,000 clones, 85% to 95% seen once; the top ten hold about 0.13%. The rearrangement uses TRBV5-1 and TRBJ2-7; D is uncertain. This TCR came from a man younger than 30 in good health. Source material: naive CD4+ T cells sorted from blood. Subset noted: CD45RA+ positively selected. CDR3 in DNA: TGCGCCAGCAGCTTGACGGAAACCTACGAGCAGTACTTC. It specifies CASSLTETYEQYF.